This T cell receptor (beta chain) originates from a study of T cell responses to AZD1222 COVID-19 vaccine. This CDR3 is 15 amino acids long. J gave up 10 bases and V 5 bases, and 12 bases lay outside the gene matches. The V gene's germline CDR1 is SGHVS and CDR2 FNYEAQ. Sequenced by immunoSEQ multiplex PCR; TCRdb stores in-frame clones only, minus some. The sample carries approximately 150,000 clones, about 91% recorded once. The chain uses TRBV7-6 and TRBJ1-4; 8 positions agree with TRBD1. Sequencing used peripheral blood, obtained 28 days after the second AZD1222 dose. The sequence was obtained from an adult who received the AZD1222 COVID-19 vaccine. This CDR3 reads CASSRTQGAVGKLFF. CDR3 sequence (DNA): TGTGCCAGCAGCCGCACCCAGGGGGCGGTTGGAAAACTGTTTTTT.